The clone carrying this T cell receptor beta chain occurred a few times. Its antigen is undetermined. TCR beta cDNA libraries had unique molecular identifiers. A population of roughly 0.9 to 11 million T cells gave rise to approximately 530,000 cDNA molecules. TCRdb redid the calling of the PCR reads with MiXCR, one entry per CDR3 protein. The top ten clones hold roughly 12% of a sample with about half a million distinct CDR3 sequences, roughly 45% of them seen once. The CDR3 covers 16 residues. The V gene end was trimmed by 2 bases and the J gene end by 6 bases; junction bases not matched to a gene: 10. Germline CDR1 and CDR2: SGHDT and YYEEEE. This sample is part of a study of post-analysis software for immune sequencing data. Whole-study context: Recorded disease courses covered relapsing-remitting, secondary progressive and progressive-relapsing multiple sclerosis. Some patients had no subtype annotation. Study findings and constraints: When the samples were clustered directly with F measure, those that had been prepared in the same batch showed strong co-clustering. There was significantly lower normalized Chao1 diversity in multiple sclerosis patients than in controls. There were five or six TRBV segments more frequent in patients than controls, and TRBV5-6, TRBV5-1 and TRBV20-1 were among them.

The TCR sequence derives from a girl under 18 with multiple sclerosis. Sequenced: blood. This chain links TRBV5-6 with TRBJ2-7; 11 bases align to TRBD2. CDR3 amino acids: CASSLRTSGPPTEQYF. The DNA for the CDR3 is TGTGCCAGCAGCTTAAGGACTAGCGGGCCGCCCACCGAGCAGTACTTC.